Listed below are T cell receptor beta chains from one sample, sequenced in a study of blood T cell repertoires in COVID-19. Profiled with immunoSEQ multiplex PCR; TCRdb holds only in-frame clones, not every one. This sample yields approximately 140,000 clones, of which around nine tenths are seen a single time; less than 2.5% belongs to the top ten. The sequenced sample consisted of PBMCs or T cells enriched from blood (not recorded which). The receptors derive from a woman between 45 and 60 years old who had recovered from COVID-19. CDR3s include the opening cysteine and the closing phenylalanine or tryptophan. The D gene is left open where the match is weak. Clone size is not always given. Where it is, it says once, few, many or a class for expanded clones.

j_gene | d_gene | len | v_gene | abundance | CDR3aa | CDR3nt
TRBJ1-5 | TRBD1 | 14 | TRBV19 | NA | CASSPHRGDQPQHF | TGTGCCAGTAGTCCACACAGGGGAGATCAGCCCCAGCATTTT
TRBJ2-2 | TRBD1 | 15 | TRBV7-6 | NA | CASSRDRVNTGELFF | TGTGCCAGCAGCCGGGACAGGGTCAATACCGGGGAGCTGTTTTTT
TRBJ2-1 | NA | 13 | TRBV14 | NA | CASSPPGVDEQFF | TGTGCCAGCAGCCCCCCGGGAGTGGATGAGCAGTTCTTC
TRBJ2-1 | TRBD1 | 16 | TRBV19 | NA | CASSLRRDSNNNEQFF | TGTGCCAGTAGTCTCCGCCGGGACAGTAACAACAATGAGCAGTTCTTC
TRBJ2-1 | TRBD1 | 14 | TRBV5-4 | NA | CASNMGQLRNEQFF | TGTGCCAGCAACATGGGACAGTTGAGAAATGAGCAGTTCTTC
TRBJ1-6 | NA | 19 | TRBV7-2 | NA | CASSLVGLRGTSYNSPLHF | TGTGCCAGCAGCTTAGTAGGTCTAAGGGGGACCTCCTATAATTCACCCCTCCACTTT
TRBJ1-1 | TRBD1 | 17 | TRBV25-1 | NA | CASQREPGQGTNTEAFF | TGTGCCTCACAACGAGAACCGGGACAGGGAACGAACACTGAAGCTTTCTTT
TRBJ2-5 | TRBD2 | 16 | TRBV2 | few | CASSEIGLAGDETQYF | TGTGCCAGCAGTGAAATCGGGCTAGCGGGGGATGAGACCCAGTACTTC
TRBJ2-7 | NA | 16 | TRBV11-3 | few | CASSLRTFGGDSEQYF | TGTGCCAGCAGCTTAAGAACGTTTGGAGGTGACTCCGAGCAGTACTTC
TRBJ1-2 | NA | 14 | TRBV10-3 | NA | CAISEGGNLYGYTF | TGTGCCATCAGTGAAGGCGGCAACCTCTATGGCTACACCTTC
TRBJ2-7 | TRBD1 | 15 | TRBV7-9 | NA | CASSSAGQGQGGQYF | TGTGCCAGCAGCTCCGCCGGACAGGGCCAAGGGGGGCAGTACTTC
TRBJ2-1 | NA | 12 | TRBV10-1 | NA | CASSEYNNEQFF | TGCGCCAGCAGCGAGTATAACAATGAGCAGTTCTTC
TRBJ1-4 | TRBD1 | 16 | TRBV19 | NA | CASSIEGDRGHEKLFF | TGTGCCAGTAGTATAGAAGGGGACAGGGGGCATGAAAAACTGTTTTTT
TRBJ2-7 | TRBD1 | 14 | TRBV24-1 | NA | CATSDPDRAKEQYF | TGTGCCACCAGTGACCCAGACAGGGCCAAAGAGCAGTACTTC
TRBJ2-1 | TRBD2 | 16 | TRBV5-1 | few | CASSLVVAGGGDEQFF | TGCGCCAGCAGCTTGGTAGTTGCGGGGGGAGGCGATGAGCAGTTCTTC
TRBJ2-3 | TRBD2 | 14 | TRBV19 | NA | CASTWGGGPNTQYF | TGTGCCAGCACCTGGGGCGGGGGGCCAAATACGCAGTATTTT
TRBJ1-6 | TRBD1 | 15 | TRBV5-1 | once | CASSQSTGRNSPLHF | TGCGCCAGCAGCCAATCGACAGGGAGGAATTCACCCCTCCACTTT
TRBJ2-2 | NA | 14 | TRBV14 | NA | CASSQDWPGGELFF | TGTGCCAGCAGCCAAGATTGGCCAGGCGGGGAGCTGTTTTTT
TRBJ1-4 | TRBD1 | 15 | TRBV15 | NA | CATSRSTGGNEKLFF | TGTGCCACCAGCAGATCGACAGGGGGAAATGAAAAACTGTTTTTT
TRBJ1-4 | NA | 15 | TRBV6-6 | once | CASSQGGATNEKLFF | TGTGCCAGCAGCCAAGGGGGAGCAACTAATGAAAAACTGTTTTTT
TRBJ2-5 | TRBD1 | 13 | TRBV19 | NA | CASSGTGLETQYF | TGTGCCAGTAGCGGGACAGGGCTGGAGACCCAGTACTTC
TRBJ1-2 | NA | 14 | TRBV3-1/TRBV3-2 | NA | CASSQDGGTYGYTF | TGTGCCAGCAGCCAAGATGGGGGGACTTATGGCTACACCTTC
TRBJ1-2 | NA | 12 | TRBV2 | NA | CASSMAAYGYTF | TGTGCCAGCAGCATGGCCGCCTATGGCTACACCTTC
TRBJ2-1 | NA | 13 | TRBV30 | NA | CVLRGGQDNEQFF | TGTGTACTTAGGGGGGGCCAGGACAATGAGCAGTTCTTC
TRBJ1-1 | TRBD1 | 16 | TRBV9 | NA | CASSFHRGTMNTEAFF | TGTGCCAGCAGCTTCCACAGGGGCACCATGAACACTGAAGCTTTCTTT
TRBJ2-3 | TRBD2 | 16 | TRBV7-3 | NA | CASSIAGSSSTDTQYF | TGTGCCAGCAGCATAGCGGGGAGCTCCAGCACAGATACGCAGTATTTT
TRBJ1-2 | NA | 18 | TRBV11-3 | NA | CASSLSVVKAGENYGYTF | TGTGCCAGCAGCTTAAGTGTGGTCAAGGCAGGGGAGAACTATGGCTACACCTTC
TRBJ1-4 | TRBD1 | 15 | TRBV29-1 | NA | CSVYGTGGYSEKLFF | TGCAGCGTGTACGGGACAGGGGGCTACAGTGAAAAACTGTTTTTT
TRBJ1-2 | NA | 14 | TRBV10-3 | many | CAIKRTDYNYGYTF | TGTGCCATCAAGCGGACAGATTATAACTATGGCTACACCTTC
TRBJ2-7 | TRBD1 | 14 | TRBV10-2 | NA | CASSEAGGLYEQYF | TGCGCCAGCAGTGAGGCAGGGGGCCTCTACGAGCAGTACTTC
TRBJ1-5 | NA | 15 | TRBV2 | NA | CASSERDGPDQPQHF | TGTGCCAGCAGTGAGCGGGACGGTCCCGATCAGCCCCAGCATTTT
TRBJ1-1 | NA | 14 | TRBV27 | NA | CASSLYGQHTEAFF | TGTGCCAGCAGTCTATATGGACAGCACACTGAAGCTTTCTTT
TRBJ1-2 | TRBD1 | 14 | TRBV2 | NA | CASSDRGTNYGYTF | TGTGCCAGCAGTGACAGGGGGACAAACTATGGCTACACCTTC
TRBJ2-2 | TRBD1 | 17 | TRBV7-6 | NA | CASSFPGQGAITGELFF | TGTGCCAGCAGCTTTCCGGGACAGGGGGCTATCACCGGGGAGCTGTTTTTT
TRBJ1-6 | TRBD1 | 15 | TRBV19 | once | CASSTDRGLVSPLHF | TGTGCCAGTAGTACAGACAGGGGGTTAGTATCACCCCTCCACTTT
TRBJ2-3 | TRBD2 | 15 | TRBV3-1/TRBV3-2 | NA | CASSQGLAGTDTQYF | TGTGCCAGCAGCCAAGGACTAGCGGGGACAGATACGCAGTATTTT
TRBJ1-1 | TRBD1 | 16 | TRBV4-2 | NA | CASSPGQGASVTEAFF | TGTGCCAGCAGCCCAGGACAGGGGGCGTCAGTCACTGAAGCTTTCTTT
TRBJ2-5 | NA | 14 | TRBV10-3 | NA | CAISEMNSQETQYF | TGTGCCATCAGTGAGATGAATAGCCAAGAGACCCAGTACTTC
TRBJ1-1 | TRBD1 | 13 | TRBV12-3/TRBV12-4 | NA | CASAPQGRTEAFF | TGTGCCAGCGCACCACAGGGGAGGACTGAAGCTTTCTTT
TRBJ2-7 | NA | 16 | TRBV5-6 | few | CASSSPAGTPDYEQYF | TGTGCCAGCAGCTCCCCCGCCGGGACACCTGACTACGAGCAGTACTTC
TRBJ2-1 | TRBD1 | 14 | TRBV4-1 | NA | CASSQEGQGNEQFF | TGCGCCAGCAGCCAAGAGGGACAGGGGAATGAGCAGTTCTTC
TRBJ1-1 | TRBD1 | 13 | TRBV2 | NA | CASRVQGAAEAFF | TGTGCCAGCAGAGTACAGGGGGCGGCTGAAGCTTTCTTT
TRBJ1-5 | NA | 16 | TRBV5-3 | NA | CARSLLTGHSNQPQHF | TGTGCCAGAAGCTTGTTGACAGGTCATAGCAATCAGCCCCAGCATTTT